This TCR beta chain is from a study of technical replicates of blood from a handful of donors. The data were produced by immunoSEQ multiplex PCR, yet TCRdb's version contains in-frame clones alone and is incomplete. The sample has roughly 70,000 clones; about 97% are singletons. This clonotype was sampled from a human donor in good health. Sequencing was done on a sample of T cells isolated from PBMCs.

CDR3 protein: CASSEWGGLSDTIYF. CDR3 DNA sequence: TGTGCCAGCAGTGAATGGGGTGGGCTTAGCGACACCATATATTTT. This chain uses TRBV25-1 with TRBJ1-3; no reliable D call. With 1 base removed from V and 8 bases from J, the gap between germline ends came to 15 bases. The CDR3 covers 15 residues. The germline CDR1 and CDR2 sequences are MGHDK and SYGVNS.